Listed here are 2 T cell receptor beta chains from one sample, sequenced in a study of lymphopenia after photon versus proton radiotherapy. Clones were sequenced by immunoSEQ multiplex PCR, and TCRdb holds only the in-frame ones, with some missing. There are 26,000 or so clones in the sample; 75% to 90% occur only once, and under 6.5% lies in the top ten. The specimen comprised peripheral blood, sampled from a patient treated with photon-based radiotherapy. The receptors come from a man aged 25-40 years with gastric cancer.

The CDR3 region is CASEGAGTEAFF. DNA of the CDR3: TGTGCCTCTGAGGGTGCGGGGACTGAAGCTTTCTTT. This rearrangement joins TRBV19 to TRBJ1-1; the D is unclear. V was shortened by 11 bases and J by 5 bases, with 15 bases between the two germline ends. The CDR3 length is 12 residues. The germline CDR1 and CDR2 sequences are LNHDA and SQIVND (reference sequence).

The chain carries TRBV7-2 and TRBJ1-3; D perhaps matches TRBD1 (5 bases). The CDR3 covers 17 residues. Germline values: CDR1 SGHTA, CDR2 FQGNSA. Trimming removed 2 bases from V and 4 bases from J, with 18 bases in between. CDR3 nucleotide sequence: TGTGCCAGCAGCTTAACATTAACAGGAATAGCGGGAAACACCATATATTTT. As protein: CASSLTLTGIAGNTIYF.